This TCR beta chain was captured by sequencing in a study of vaccination and CD4 T cells after COVID-19. On the study more broadly: Post-COVID draws followed diagnosis by a median approximately 100 days (range 35 to 161). Stimulation of the cells used overlapping spike peptide pools from SARS-CoV-2 and from the common cold coronaviruses HCoV-NL63, HCoV-OC43 and HCoV-229E. The authors gave control cultures a CEFX pool, an HIV-1 Nef pool, or no peptide.

Germline assignment: CDR1 LNHDA and CDR2 SQIVND (reference sequence). The V segment lost 4 bases and the J segment 6 bases; nucleotides outside the gene matches: 9. This CDR3 has 16 residues. This clonotype was seen only a few times. Antigen specificity is unknown. At the Johns Hopkins FTIC core, DNA taken from cultured CD4+ T cells was sequenced by way of the Oncomine TCR Beta short-read assay. From the PCR reads, TCRdb called clonotypes with MiXCR, one entry per CDR3 protein. The sample records 6,600 or so distinct CDR3 sequences, approximately 32% being singletons. Treatment meaning: roughly 10-day PBMC culture with coronavirus spike peptide pools or control peptides (ViraFEST assay). The unexposed donor provided CD4+ T cells, which were taken before the COVID-19 pandemic (2011-2018).

The J gene is TRBJ1-2, the V gene TRBV19, with TRBD1 matching 12 bases. The sequence derives from a human donor in good health. The sequenced sample was CD4+ T cells from blood, cultured in vitro. CDR3 sequence reads: CASSRGRDRGQDGYTF. CDR3 sequence (DNA): TGTGCCAGTAGTAGGGGACGGGACAGGGGGCAAGATGGCTACACCTTC.